This note documents a single TCR beta chain sequence. The germline CDR1 and CDR2 sequences are SGHDT and YYEEEE. After removal of 0 bases from V and 4 bases from J, the junction contained 7 bases not matched to a gene. The CDR3 covers 16 residues. This sample is drawn from a study of OX40 agonist ivuxolimab in advanced cancers. For the study at large: Among those treated, three patients had partial responses, one with hepatocellular carcinoma and two with cutaneous melanoma.

TCRdb's table, derived via immunoSEQ multiplex PCR, lists solely in-frame clones and lacks some. The table lists roughly 53,000 clones, nearly 90% of them singletons. The material sequenced was CD4+ or CD8+ T cells sorted from blood, taken in a trial of the OX40 agonist ivuxolimab. The sequence was obtained from an adult with an advanced solid tumor such as melanoma, head and neck, liver or kidney cancer. The genes are TRBV5-6 and TRBJ2-3; TRBD1 agrees at 8 bases. The CDR3 nucleotides read TGTGCCAGCAGCTTGGTGGACAGGGTCCTTGCAGATACGCAGTATTTT. Its protein is CASSLVDRVLADTQYF.